Described below is a single TCR beta chain sequence and its context. CDR1 is MDHEN, CDR2 SYDVKM, per germline. The CDR3 extends over 12 amino acids. Trimming shortened V by 3 bases and J by 6 bases, and 8 bases separated the two germline ends. The study assigned cohorts using participant-reported clinical history. The repertoire was sequenced with immunoSEQ multiplex PCR; TCRdb's copy has only in-frame clones and lacks some. Here the sample spans about 340,000 clones, more than 85% being singletons. The sample belongs to a study of blood T cell repertoires in COVID-19. V is TRBV28 and J is TRBJ1-2; D unclear. This clonotype was sampled from a woman aged 25 to 39 who had recovered from COVID-19. The source material was PBMCs or T cells enriched from blood (not recorded which). CDR3 sequence (DNA): TGTGCCAGCAGTTTCGGGTGGAATGGCTACACCTTC. This codes for CASSFGWNGYTF.